This TCR beta chain was profiled in a study of blood T cells in healthy people across ages. Whole-study results and caveats: Reliance upon unsorted PBMCs precluded definitive naive versus antigen-experienced comparison. A roughly linear fall in TCR beta diversity per million T cells was seen with increasing age.

At least ten counts were recorded for this clonotype. Antigen unknown. Combining a sample-barcoded 5' primer with a J-beta primer mix, a second PCR ran for roughly 7 to 12 cycles. TCRdb redid the calling of the 5' RACE reads with MiXCR, one entry per CDR3 protein. The top ten clones hold 15% to 18% of a sample with about 640,000 distinct CDR3 sequences, approximately 30% of them seen once. The CDR3 contains 16 residues. Per germline, CDR1 DFQATT and CDR2 SNEGSKA (reference sequence). With V trimmed by 6 bases and J by 5 bases, 17 bases remained unmatched. Peripheral blood from each donor was collected in a volume of about 9.9 milliliters.

Material: blood. This chain uses TRBV20-1 with TRBJ1-1; the match to TRBD1 covers 8 bases. This TCR was recovered from a woman of 80 years or more in good health. The CDR3 reads CSAPIMGTGGRTEAFF. CDR3 bases: TGCAGTGCCCCGATAATGGGTACAGGGGGACGGACTGAAGCTTTCTTT.